This T cell receptor (beta chain) was sequenced for a study of neurological immune-mediated disorders. Synthesis of cDNA used 5'RACE (with 10-nucleotide random UMIs). TCRdb re-called the 5' RACE reads through MiXCR, storing one row per CDR3 protein. Of about 60,000 distinct CDR3 sequences in the sample, roughly 3.5% were seen once. Study observations and caveats: The greatest TCR clonal expansion occurred in HTLV-1-associated myelopathy and the least in multiple sclerosis, which fell below healthy controls.

The starting material, 2 million PBMCs stored at -80 C, gave rise to the unsorted libraries. This clonotype was counted ten times or more. Its matching antigen is unknown. V was cut by 0 bases and J by 1 base, with 6 bases left in between. CDR3 length equals 14 residues. Looked up from germline, CDR1 is SGHTA and CDR2 is FQGTGA. The sequenced sample consisted of PBMCs. V gene TRBV7-3 combines with J gene TRBJ2-5; a weak D match, TRBD2 (6 bases). The sequence derives from a man aged 25-45 years with multiple sclerosis. As DNA, the CDR3 is TGTGCCAGCAGCTTAACGGGGGGCCAAGAGACCCAGTACTTC. It is translated as CASSLTGGQETQYF.